The rows below give T cell receptor beta chains drawn from one sample of a study of T-cell memory formation after mild COVID-19. TCRdb redid the calling of the 5' RACE reads with MiXCR, one entry per CDR3 protein. The data contain roughly 610,000 distinct CDR3 sequences, roughly 17% of them seen just once; the ten biggest clones take up approximately 8.1%. Sequenced input: PBMCs or a T cell subset sorted from them (not recorded which). Receptors were obtained from an adult woman who had mild COVID-19 (a few samples of this study predate the infection). Cell type and time point are not known. Each CDR3 is given with its conserved first and last residue. A D gene is named only where the DNA matches it firmly. For some rows the clone size is stated as once, few or many, or as a class when expanded; others skip it.

CDR3: CASSQVSAGGNTGELFF; DNA: TGTGCCAGCAGCCAAGTATCAGCCGGGGGGAACACCGGGGAGCTGTTTTTT; D: -; J: TRBJ2-2; size: -; V: TRBV14
CDR3: CATSDSGTSGEDTQYF; DNA: TGTGCCACCAGCGACTCCGGGACTAGCGGGGAAGATACGCAGTATTTT; D: TRBD2; J: TRBJ2-3; size: -; V: TRBV24-1
CDR3: CASSPGASFIEQYF; DNA: TGTGCCAGCAGCCCTGGGGCCAGCTTTATCGAGCAGTACTTC; D: -; J: TRBJ2-7; size: few; V: TRBV27
CDR3: CASSFPGQEKLFF; DNA: TGTGCCAGCAGCTTTCCCGGCCAAGAAAAACTGTTTTTT; D: -; J: TRBJ1-4; size: -; V: TRBV7-9
CDR3: CASSPGSGEYF; DNA: TGTGCCAGCAGCCCAGGGTCTGGGGAGTACTTC; D: -; J: TRBJ2-7; size: -; V: TRBV27
CDR3: CASSQAGGHYEQYF; DNA: TGTGCCAGCAGCCAAGCCGGGGGCCACTACGAGCAGTACTTC; D: -; J: TRBJ2-7; size: -; V: TRBV4-2
CDR3: CASSPYSINEKLFF; DNA: TGTGCCAGCAGTCCCTACAGCATCAATGAAAAACTGTTTTTT; D: -; J: TRBJ1-4; size: few; V: TRBV12-3/TRBV12-4
CDR3: CASSVDASEEKLFF; DNA: TGTGCCAGCAGCGTAGATGCGTCGGAGGAAAAACTGTTTTTT; D: -; J: TRBJ1-4; size: -; V: TRBV9
CDR3: CASSQMGQGFNNEQFF; DNA: TGTGCCAGCAGCCAGATGGGACAGGGGTTCAACAATGAGCAGTTCTTC; D: TRBD1; J: TRBJ2-1; size: -; V: TRBV3-1
CDR3: CASSFLGTSGSMRVTQYF; DNA: TGTGCCAGCAGTTTCCTAGGGACTAGCGGGAGCATGAGAGTGACCCAGTACTTC; D: TRBD2; J: TRBJ2-5; size: few; V: TRBV12-3/TRBV12-4
CDR3: CASSLAGGGSPLHF; DNA: TGTGCCAGCAGCTTAGCTGGGGGAGGTTCACCCCTCCACTTT; D: -; J: TRBJ1-6; size: -; V: TRBV7-9
CDR3: CASSQDGDRANEAFF; DNA: TGTGCCAGCAGCCAAGATGGGGACAGGGCGAATGAAGCTTTCTTT; D: TRBD1; J: TRBJ1-1; size: -; V: TRBV4-2
CDR3: CASSGVGGNQPQHF; DNA: TGTGCCAGTAGTGGGGTGGGAGGGAATCAGCCCCAGCATTTT; D: -; J: TRBJ1-5; size: -; V: TRBV19
CDR3: CSTRWEVGDGEQYF; DNA: TGCAGCACCAGATGGGAGGTAGGGGACGGCGAGCAGTACTTC; D: -; J: TRBJ2-7; size: few; V: TRBV29-1
CDR3: CASSRDGVGGELFF; DNA: TGTGCTAGCAGCCGGGACGGGGTCGGCGGGGAGCTGTTTTTT; D: -; J: TRBJ2-2; size: few; V: TRBV7-7
CDR3: CASSLTWRLLSYEQYF; DNA: TGTGCCAGCAGCCTCACGTGGAGGCTTCTATCCTACGAGCAGTACTTC; D: -; J: TRBJ2-7; size: few; V: TRBV27
CDR3: CASSQTPGSGNTIYF; DNA: TGCGCCAGCAGCCAAACACCTGGCTCTGGAAACACCATATATTTT; D: -; J: TRBJ1-3; size: many; V: TRBV4-3
CDR3: CASSLATGTVGEAFF; DNA: TGTGCCAGCAGCTTAGCGACGGGGACAGTTGGTGAAGCTTTCTTT; D: TRBD1; J: TRBJ1-1; size: -; V: TRBV7-9
CDR3: CAISGTGGDYGYTF; DNA: TGTGCCATCAGTGGCACAGGGGGGGACTATGGCTACACCTTC; D: TRBD1; J: TRBJ1-2; size: few; V: TRBV10-3
CDR3: CAWSPRSTDTQYF; DNA: TGTGCCTGGAGTCCAAGGAGCACAGATACGCAGTATTTT; D: -; J: TRBJ2-3; size: few; V: TRBV30
CDR3: CASSPDLGEKLFF; DNA: TGTGCCAGCTCACCTGACCTCGGTGAAAAACTGTTTTTT; D: -; J: TRBJ1-4; size: few; V: TRBV18
CDR3: CASSVEEGRSGDNQPQHF; DNA: TGTGCCAGCAGCGTAGAAGAGGGTCGCTCTGGTGACAATCAGCCCCAGCATTTT; D: -; J: TRBJ1-5; size: few; V: TRBV9
CDR3: CSAIKSNQPQHF; DNA: TGCAGTGCTATAAAGAGCAATCAGCCCCAGCATTTT; D: -; J: TRBJ1-5; size: -; V: TRBV20-1